This passage covers 25 T cell receptor beta chains from one sample sequenced in a study of blood T cell repertoires in COVID-19 (dated by TCRdb to 2020 to 2022). Library creation used the immunoSEQ multiplex PCR assay. TCRdb obtained this table from immuneACCESS and retained in-frame rearrangements with V and J assigned. These tables miss some clones; where compared with another copy, unresolved V genes account for less than half of the shortfall, and the remainder is unexplained. A total of under 200,000 clones appear in this sample, 75% to 90% of them only once. Of the sample, roughly 9.1% is held by the ten largest clones. The specimen was peripheral blood. These receptors all come from a woman of 80 years or more with active or convalescent COVID-19.

The CDR3 here is CASRAGTGSHHGYTF. The DNA of the CDR3 is TGCGCCAGCAGGGCCGGGACAGGGTCCCACCATGGCTACACCTTC. This chain joins TRBV4-3 and TRBJ1-2, with 9 bases fitting TRBD1. Trimming removed 6 bases from V and 6 bases from J; junction bases left unmatched: 11. This CDR3 comprises 15 residues. Germline CDR1 and CDR2: LGHNA and YSLEER.

This clone has more than one count but fewer than ten. The chain joins TRBV11-2 to TRBJ1-6; TRBD1 matches 9 bases. In germline, CDR1 is SGHAT, CDR2 FQNNGV. This CDR3 has 15 amino acids. After removal of 6 bases from V and 10 bases from J, the junction contained 10 bases not matched to a gene. The CDR3 region is CASSQNRDRVSPLHF. In DNA form, the CDR3 reads TGTGCCAGCAGTCAAAACCGGGACAGGGTATCACCCCTCCACTTT.

The chain uses TRBV21-1 and TRBJ2-3; the DNA was not used to check the table's D call, TRBD1. TRBV21-1 is designated a pseudogene. CDR3 length: 15 amino acids. The CDR3 coding sequence is TGTGCCAGCAGCACGCGACAGGGCCTCACAGATACGCAGTATTTT. Translating it yields CASSTRQGLTDTQYF.

As DNA, the CDR3 is TGCGCCAGCAGCCAAGCAGCGGGGGGGCGGCTCGCGAACACCGGGGAGCTGTTTTTT. This translates into CASSQAAGGRLANTGELFF. This rearrangement joins TRBV4-3 to TRBJ2-2; 10 bases are a match to TRBD2. V was clipped by 1 base and J by 0 bases; unmatched bases: 8. Germline assignment: CDR1 LGHNA and CDR2 YSLEER. The CDR3 loop spans 19 amino acids.

This clone was seen more than once but under ten times. Mismatch with germline at one junction end may stem from a read error. The chain couples TRBV7-7 to TRBJ2-1, with D perhaps matching TRBD2 (6 bases). The CDR3 has 16 residues. Germline V gene sequence: CDR1 SSHAT, CDR2 FNYEAQ (reference sequence). CDR3 protein: CASSARGPSSYNEQFF. The CDR3, as DNA: TGTGCTAGCAGCGCGCGGGGCCCGAGCTCCTACAATGAGCAGTTCTTC.

In its sample, this clone was seen a few times. One end of the junction fails to match germline, which may point to a read error. This chain joins TRBV5-4 and TRBJ2-3, with 15 bases aligning to TRBD2. Germline assignment: CDR1 SGHNT and CDR2 YYREEE (reference sequence). The CDR3 is 16 residues long. CDR3 sequence reads: CASSYGTSGGPDTQYF. The DNA of the CDR3 is TGTGCCAGCAGCTACGGGACTAGCGGGGGGCCAGACACGCAGTATTTT.

The chain uses TRBV20-1 and TRBJ1-2, with TRBD1 as a possible D gene (5 bases). Trimming took off 6 bases at V and 1 base at J, with 6 bases between the two ends. Germline V gives CDR1 DFQATT, CDR2 SNEGSKA (reference sequence). The length of the CDR3 is 11 residues. The CDR3, as DNA: TGCAGTGCGACAGATAACTATGGCTACACCTTC. The encoded protein is CSATDNYGYTF.

The chain has TRBV19 and TRBJ2-1, with D perhaps matching TRBD1 (6 bases). The V and J ends lost 0 bases and 7 bases respectively, with 16 bases between them. The CDR3 covers 16 residues. Germline assignment: CDR1 LNHDA and CDR2 SQIVND (reference sequence). The CDR3 nucleotides read TGTGCCAGTAGTATAGATCGGGGACAATGGTTGAATGAGCAGTTCTTC. Encoded protein: CASSIDRGQWLNEQFF.

The V and J genes are TRBV30 and TRBJ2-5; D is ambiguous. The CDR3 sequence is 13 residues long. The germline V gene encodes CDR1 GTSNPN and CDR2 SVGIG (reference sequence). V dropped 0 bases and J dropped 1 base, with 6 bases sitting between them. CDR3 in amino acids: CAWSVRSQETQYF. In DNA form, the CDR3 reads TGTGCCTGGAGTGTACGGTCCCAAGAGACCCAGTACTTC.

The chain employs TRBV6-5 and TRBJ1-1, with D perhaps TRBD1 (5 bases). The V gene's germline CDR1 is MNHEY and CDR2 SVGAGI. V was clipped by 7 bases and J by 1 base, with 16 bases between them. This CDR3 region has 15 residues. CDR3 residues: CASMEQGISNTEAFF. The DNA of the CDR3 is TGTGCCAGCATGGAGCAGGGAATTTCGAACACTGAAGCTTTCTTT.

For this clone: One end of the junction does not line up with germline, which may come from a read error. The V gene is TRBV27, the J gene TRBJ1-1; 7 positions agree with TRBD1. This CDR3 is built from 17 residues. In germline, CDR1 is MNHEY, CDR2 SMNVEV (reference sequence). CDR3 in DNA: TGTGCCAGCAGTCCCACTCGTCTCGACAGGGCGAACACCGAAGCTTTCTTT. Its translation is CASSPTRLDRANTEAFF.

The chain combines TRBV4-1 with TRBJ1-1, with 8 bases lining up with TRBD1. Losses at the gene ends were 5 bases for V and 1 base for J; bases not matched to a gene: 6. The CDR3 is 15 residues long. Germline assignment: CDR1 MGHRA and CDR2 YSYEKL. The CDR3 loop reads CASSEAGQGNTEAFF. The CDR3 bases are TGCGCCAGCAGCGAAGCCGGACAGGGGAACACTGAAGCTTTCTTT.

This clone came up once. Written as DNA, the CDR3 is TGTGCCACCAGTGATGGGGCCTTAGCGGGCCAGTACTTC. Translation: CATSDGALAGQYF. The J gene is TRBJ2-5, the V gene TRBV24-1, with TRBD2 matching 7 bases. Germline-derived CDR1 and CDR2 are KGHDR and SFDVKD. The CDR3 spans 13 residues. J lost 10 bases, V lost 3 bases, and 7 bases had no gene match.

This clone turned up a few times. The chain has TRBV4-2 and TRBJ1-1; D perhaps matches TRBD1 (5 bases). From germline, CDR1 is LGHNA and CDR2 YNFKEQ. This CDR3 region has 15 residues. Trimming left V 0 bases short and J 6 bases short, with 14 bases between. Written as DNA, the CDR3 is TGTGCCAGCAGCCAAGATTTGGCAGGGTTCTCTGAAGCTTTCTTT. Translated: CASSQDLAGFSEAFF.

At least ten counts were recorded for this clone. CDR3 DNA: TGCGCCAGCAGCCACCCACCGGGACAGGGGGCGCCCCCCTATAATTCACCCCTCCACTTT. This encodes CASSHPPGQGAPPYNSPLHF. The chain uses TRBV4-1 and TRBJ1-6; 12 nucleotides agree with TRBD1. V dropped 3 bases and J dropped 2; count of bases not matched to a gene: 11. Germline V gives CDR1 MGHRA, CDR2 YSYEKL. CDR3 length equals 20 residues.

The genes are TRBV3-1 (or the pseudogene TRBV3-2) and TRBJ1-6; D not certain. V was cut by 1 base and J by 0 bases, with 13 bases left in between. This CDR3 region has 18 residues. Germline CDR1 reads LGHDT; CDR2 reads YNNKEL (reference sequence). CDR3 DNA sequence: TGTGCCAGCAGCCAAGGGGCCGGCGGGAGCTCCTATAATTCACCCCTCCACTTT. Protein: CASSQGAGGSSYNSPLHF.

J is TRBJ1-5 and V is TRBV19, with 7 bases fitting TRBD1. Germline-derived CDR1 and CDR2 are LNHDA and SQIVND (reference sequence). The CDR3 is made up of 16 amino acids. V shed 1 base and J 0 bases; nucleotides not matched to a gene: 3. The CDR3 loop reads CASSIVGTVSNQPQHF. The DNA for the CDR3 is TGTGCCAGTAGTATAGTGGGGACAGTTAGCAATCAGCCCCAGCATTTT.

The chain recombines TRBV27 with TRBJ2-7; 8 nucleotides line up with TRBD1. CDR3 size: 14 residues. Trimming removed 8 bases from V and 2 bases from J; junction bases left unmatched: 8. Germline CDR1 and CDR2: MNHEY and SMNVEV (reference sequence). The CDR3 is CASPTGTGPYEQYF. The CDR3 bases are TGTGCCAGCCCAACCGGGACAGGACCCTACGAGCAGTACTTC.

V and J are TRBV3-1 (or the pseudogene TRBV3-2) and TRBJ1-2, with D hard to call. The CDR3 spans 13 residues. CDR1 is LGHDT, CDR2 YNNKEL, per germline (reference sequence). V was cut by 0 bases and J by 8 bases, with 10 bases left in between. The CDR3 reads CASSQDREGGYTF. The CDR3, as DNA: TGTGCCAGCAGCCAAGATAGGGAGGGAGGCTACACCTTC.

V usage is TRBV7-2 and J usage is TRBJ2-7; D gene unclear. The germline CDR1 and CDR2 sequences are SGHTA and FQGNSA. The CDR3 covers 11 residues. The V and J ends lost 4 bases and 2 bases respectively, with 3 bases between them. CDR3 nucleotide sequence: TGTGCCAGCAGCTCAACCTACGAGCAGTACTTC. Amino acids: CASSSTYEQYF.

The rearrangement joins TRBV6-6 to TRBJ1-1, with D possibly being TRBD1 (6 bases). Trimming pared 6 bases from V and 6 bases from J, leaving 20 bases between. The CDR3 is made up of 15 amino acids. In germline, CDR1 is MNHNY, CDR2 SVGAGI (reference sequence). CDR3 sequence reads: CASSNTDRFSAEAFF. The CDR3 nucleotides are TGTGCCAGCAGCAATACTGACAGGTTCTCCGCTGAAGCTTTCTTT.

The chain has TRBV10-3 and TRBJ1-5; TRBD1 might be the D (6 bases). The CDR3 has 15 residues. V shed 10 bases and J shed 5 bases, with 21 bases lying between them. Germline V lookup: CDR1 ENHRY, CDR2 SYGVKD. In DNA form, the CDR3 reads TGTGCCACGGCGGCGGGGGGGCTGGGAGATCAGCCCCAGCATTTT. Translated, it gives CATAAGGLGDQPQHF.

This chain uses TRBV5-6 with TRBJ1-1; D uncertain. V lost 3 bases and J 0 bases, leaving 9 bases between the germline ends. The CDR3 length is 14 residues. Germline lookup yields CDR1 SGHDT and CDR2 YYEEEE. CDR3 amino acids: CASSSGSMNTEAFF. In DNA, the CDR3 is TGTGCCAGCAGCTCAGGTTCCATGAACACTGAAGCTTTCTTT.

The genes are TRBV2 and TRBJ2-7, with D perhaps matching TRBD2 (7 bases). Trimming left V 6 bases short and J 6 bases short, with 18 bases between. The CDR3 totals 14 residues. Germline V gene sequence: CDR1 SNHLY, CDR2 FYNNEI. CDR3 sequence (DNA): TGTGCCAGCAGAGGGCAGGGGAGGGCGGGCGAGCAGTACTTC. Encoded protein: CASRGQGRAGEQYF.

The V and J genes are TRBV20-1 and TRBJ1-1; D is undetermined. Germline loops: CDR1 DFQATT, CDR2 SNEGSKA (reference sequence). The V gene lost 3 bases and the J gene lost 1 base, with 9 bases spanning the gap. The CDR3 spans 13 residues. CDR3 coding DNA: TGCAGTGCTAGTTACGTCGGGAACACTGAAGCTTTCTTT. Protein product: CSASYVGNTEAFF.